One sample yielded the 2 T cell receptor beta chains listed below, sequenced in a study of cytomegalovirus exposure and HLA in healthy donors (dated by TCRdb to between 2016 and 2019). Libraries were built with the immunoSEQ multiplex PCR assay. A mixture of 60 forward primers for TCR Vbeta segments and 13 reverse primers for TCR Jbeta segments was used in the multiplex PCR. TCRdb re-hosts the immuneACCESS table, in-frame sequences only. Its copies lack some clones; in the studies checked, an unresolved V gene accounts for under half of them, and the cause for the rest is not known. For this sample the table gives under 200,000 clones, of which around 84% were detected only once. 1.5% to 2% of the sample goes to the ten largest clones. What was sequenced was PBMCs. The receptors derive from a woman between 18 and 29 years old in good health and CMV-seronegative.

In DNA, the CDR3 is TGTGCCAGCCTCAGGGCTGGCAATCAGCCCCAGCATTTT. Protein: CASLRAGNQPQHF. The V call is TRBV2, the J call TRBJ1-5; D perhaps matches TRBD1 (5 bases). There are 13 residues in the CDR3. Germline V gives CDR1 SNHLY, CDR2 FYNNEI. V gave up 8 bases and J gave up 2 bases, with 10 bases separating them.

V is TRBV27 and J is TRBJ2-7; 9 nucleotides match TRBD2. The junction had 6 bases not matched to a gene; V was cut back by 5 bases and J by 4 bases. The V gene's germline CDR1 is MNHEY and CDR2 SMNVEV (reference sequence). The CDR3 length is 14 residues. This chain's CDR3 is CASSLTSGLYEQYF. DNA of the CDR3: TGTGCCAGCAGTCTCACTAGCGGGCTTTACGAGCAGTACTTC.